What follows is one T cell receptor beta chain and its context. Its antigen remains unidentified. No base qualities exist here, and no much larger clone lies one base off it. The same CDR3 is also encoded by other DNA sequences in this sample. Including cysteine and phenylalanine, the CDR3 has 15 amino acids. Only CDR3 DNA remains: 45 bases, in frame from the first base. Looking up the germline V gene yields CDR1 SGHRS and CDR2 YFSETQ. V sheds 4 bases and J sheds 0 bases, leaving 11 bases between their ends. The cohort comprised approximately 700 healthy bone marrow donors. All cohort members were sampled while nominally healthy, although unrecorded immune exposures were likely present. The donor tested CMV seropositive, placing the donor among the roughly 300 seropositive members of the cohort. Each donor provided a peripheral blood sample, and peripheral blood mononuclear cells were used for TCR beta sequencing. Genomic DNA extraction from the blood cell samples was performed with the Qiagen DNeasy Blood Extraction Kit.

The library was obtained by the immunoSEQ multiplex PCR assay. A mixture of 60 forward primers for TCR Vbeta segments and 13 reverse primers for TCR Jbeta segments was used in the multiplex PCR. The CDR3 region of rearranged TCR beta genes was amplified from genomic DNA by a multiplex PCR assay. The Illumina HiSeq System was used to sequence the amplified TCR beta libraries as 87-base-pair reads. On the authors' methods: Across the 670 or so repertoires, a later analysis counted 78 million or so unique TCR beta chains, roughly 11 million of which were shared by at least two donors. Raw reads were error-corrected and collapsed into unique sequences by a nearest-neighbor algorithm in which closely related sequences were merged to remove PCR and sequencing errors. To assign V, D and J gene segments, CDR3 sequences were aligned to IMGT reference sequences. For a sequence to be retained, a match of at least six nucleotides was required to both a V gene segment and a J gene segment. Rearrangements were classified as productive when the CDR3 lacked stop codons and remained in frame with V and J, and all other rearrangements were classified as non-productive. CDR3 was defined according to IMGT convention as the region running from the second conserved V-encoded cysteine to the conserved J-encoded phenylalanine. The earlier analysis of around 640 of the donors excluded sequences that lacked an unambiguous match to a single V gene segment. In an earlier analysis of a few hundred of the donors, V segments were called functional above 56.7% productive rearrangements and were called segregating when the between-donor standard deviation exceeded 5%. A statistical classification framework was developed to diagnose cytomegalovirus status using the catalog of TCR beta chain sequences. In a later analysis, V and J genes were assigned by comparing TCR nucleotide sequences against IMGT/GENE-DB human TR gene sequences. The TCRdist pipeline was used in a later analysis to assign CDR3 sequences and most-parsimonious VDJ recombination scenarios. In a later analysis, each TCR beta chain was defined by its CDR3 amino acid sequence together with its V-gene family, and reads without a unique V-gene family were excluded. To address suspected cross-contamination and a sequencing artifact, a later analysis removed 450 to 700 highly shared, low-generation-probability nucleotide sequences. In a later analysis, a clonal expansion index for each public chain was calculated from normalized within-repertoire ranks of inferred template counts. In a later analysis, generation probabilities were computed with a VDJ recombination model fitted to out-of-frame rearrangements, and the resulting probabilities were checked against IGoR. In a later analysis, TCR-TCR, TCR-HLA and TCR-CMV co-occurrence was scored with hypergeometric tests, and a repertoire-size bias correction was applied to TCR pairs. To estimate false discovery rates, a later analysis permuted the HLA or CMV assignments 20 times. In a later analysis, co-occurring TCRs were grouped using DBSCAN, and TCRdist sequence similarity was added for clustering within HLA-allele-positive subsets. Repertoires with fewer than 30,000 or more than 120,000 public chains, plus five repertoires with anomalous nucleotide sharing, were excluded from co-occurrence clustering. Here the immuneACCESS table is served through TCRdb, limited to in-frame sequences with V and J called. Missing clones are a known gap in these copies; in checked studies unresolved V genes cover under half, and the rest lacks a known reason. The V and J calls and clone size come from that table; D and trimming were worked out from the DNA. Here the sample has over 65,000 clones; roughly four fifths occur a single time. Almost 7.5% of the sample comes from the top ten.

This entry comes from a study of cytomegalovirus exposure and HLA in healthy donors (dated by TCRdb to the late 2010s). Some background on the complete study: An earlier analysis of several hundred of the donors reported roughly 270 Gb of sequence data and some 100 million unique TCR beta sequences from some 180 million T cells. An early release covering roughly 600 HLA-typed donors comprised about 290 gigabases of sequencing data and tens of millions of unique TCR sequences. Of the approximately 400 genotyped donors, 75% to 85% were placed in the genetic ancestry cluster associated with self-reported Caucasian donors. The study was designed to test whether signatures of past pathogen exposure could be identified by cataloging public T cell receptors. The study profiled the T cell repertoires of about 640 subjects by immunosequencing and related them to cytomegalovirus serostatus. A separate validation cohort of approximately 120 different subjects was used in addition to the approximately 640-subject first cohort. To predict cytomegalovirus infection status, the study brought together high-throughput TCR immunosequencing, statistical association of individual TCRs with disease status, and machine learning. A later analysis re-examined previously published TCR beta repertoires from 500 to 700 donors and added high-resolution HLA genotyping to investigate patterns of TCR occurrence. Rather than drawing on any new phenotypic data, the later analysis identified candidate immune exposures from TCR beta sequences and the way those sequences occurred across donors. To decide whether each TCR beta V gene segment behaved as functional or pseudogenic, an earlier analysis of some 600 of the donors relied on high-throughput TCR beta sequencing. Donor age, sex, ethnicity and CMV serostatus were compiled together with the repertoire data. Genome-wide SNP genotypes for about three fifths of the 666 donors were used in a later genetic analysis, which treated that subset as a discovery cohort. All discovery cohort repertoires had been generated using a single sequencing platform. Class I and class II HLA loci were covered by the typing at four-digit resolution. Typing coverage varied by locus: roughly 620-640 donors for A, B, C, DRB1 and DQB1; about 520 for DQA1; over 600 for DPA1; 450 to 480 for DPB1. Roughly 5 DR-DQ haplotypes were handled as single units for association and clustering, since linkage in the cohort was strong. On average, about 200,000 unique TCR beta nucleotide sequences were sequenced per donor among about 400 genotyped donors of the cohort, with about 19% of those sequences being non-productive. Summary of the overall study and its limitations: Across donors, most TCR sequences were observed very rarely, whereas some public TCRs were present in many individuals. Broadly in line with IMGT annotations, most TCR beta V segments showed up in productive rearrangements about 87% or about 30% of the time in an earlier analysis of several hundred of the donors. A cluster of highly shared sequence variants was judged likely to be a technical artifact of the sequencing pipeline. Immune exposure information for the cohort was limited to CMV serostatus. Strong co-occurrence of HLA alleles, especially DR and DQ, made assigning TCR associations to individual alleles difficult. In a later genetic analysis, fewer N-insertions in productive TCRs were reported among donors in an Asian-associated ancestry cluster than the roughly 700-donor mean. In a later analysis, the rate of TCR association differed among HLA loci, with DRB1 alleles having the most associated TCRs and HLA-C alleles having the fewest. Correlated functional status among segregating V segments might be attributable to linkage disequilibrium, but an unknown experimental factor could not be ruled out. It was suggested by the authors that the approach could potentially be generalized to other disease states and immunological phenotypes. The presence/absence analyses assumed that sequencing depth was roughly uniform across donors, and that assumption may not be true. The classifier was reported to diagnose cytomegalovirus status with high specificity and sensitivity in both the original and validation cohorts. Most CMV-associated TCR beta chains appeared to be HLA-restricted in a later analysis, and the HLA associations seemed to be driven largely by CMV exposure. Because HLA typing was unavailable for some donors at each locus, only the typed subset was used in association tests. Because the 87-base-pair reads could not distinguish some IMGT-functional V segments, including TRBV6-2 and TRBV6-3, those segments were excluded. In a later genetic analysis, a missense DCLRE1C variant was associated with V-gene and J-gene trimming of TCR beta chains, and the association was replicated in an independent cohort. The study listed approximately 150 TCR beta chains as associated with cytomegalovirus. Specific HLA alleles were associated with 15,000 to 20,000 TCR beta sequences at a false discovery rate of 0.05 in a later analysis. The earlier analysis of some 540 of the donors excluded around 17 rarely observed V segments, including chromosome 9 orphons, because counts were too low. A further reported finding was that TCR beta sequences accurately predicted the HLA-A and HLA-B alleles for most subjects in the first cohort. In a later analysis, HLA-associated TCR beta chains showed more clonal expansion and lower generation probabilities than non-associated chains that were equally common. The cohort was sequenced for TCR beta chains only, and without alpha or paired-chain data the features that could be detected were limited. In a later analysis, several top co-occurrence clusters were reported to appear linked to parvovirus B19, influenza, CMV and Epstein-Barr virus. A few of the identified cytomegalovirus-associated TCR beta chains were confirmed in vitro to be specific for cytomegalovirus antigens.

The chain was built from TRBV5-1 and TRBJ1-5; TRBD1 might be the D gene, on 6 matching bases. Material for sequencing was PBMCs. The TCR sequence derives from a woman in her twenties or thirties in good health and CMV-seropositive. The CDR3 protein is CASSPDSYSNQPQHF. The base sequence is TGCGCCAGCAGCCCGGACAGCTATAGCAATCAGCCCCAGCATTTT.